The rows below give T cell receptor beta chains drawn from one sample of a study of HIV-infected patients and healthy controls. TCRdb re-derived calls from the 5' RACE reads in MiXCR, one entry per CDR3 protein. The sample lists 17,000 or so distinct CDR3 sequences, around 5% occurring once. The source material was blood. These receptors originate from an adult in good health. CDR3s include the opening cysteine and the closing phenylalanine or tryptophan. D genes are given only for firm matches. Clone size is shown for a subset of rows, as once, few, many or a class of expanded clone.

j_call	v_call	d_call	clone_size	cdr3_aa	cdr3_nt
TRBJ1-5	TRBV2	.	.	CASRDPDSGGNQPQHF	TGTGCCAGCAGAGACCCGGACAGTGGGGGGAATCAGCCCCAGCATTTT
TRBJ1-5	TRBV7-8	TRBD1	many	CASSLGDRGESNQPQHF	TGTGCCAGCAGCTTAGGGGACAGGGGCGAGTCCAATCAGCCCCAGCATTTT
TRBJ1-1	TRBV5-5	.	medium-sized	CASSRDPNTEAFF	TGTGCCAGCAGCCGGGACCCCAACACTGAAGCTTTCTTT
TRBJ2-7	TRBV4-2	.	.	CASSQVTGPYEQYF	TGTGCCAGCAGCCAAGTGACAGGTCCCTACGAGCAGTACTTC
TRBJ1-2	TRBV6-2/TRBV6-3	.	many	CASSYSRMSNYGYTF	TGTGCCAGCAGTTACAGCAGGATGTCTAACTATGGCTACACCTTC
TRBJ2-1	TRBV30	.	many	CAWGRRHEQFF	TGTGCCTGGGGACGTAGACATGAGCAGTTCTTC
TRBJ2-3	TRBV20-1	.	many	CSATGEGGDTQYF	TGCAGTGCTACCGGGGAGGGGGGAGATACGCAGTATTTT
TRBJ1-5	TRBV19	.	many	CASSIGGDGNQPQHF	TGTGCCAGTAGTATCGGGGGCGACGGCAATCAGCCCCAGCATTTT
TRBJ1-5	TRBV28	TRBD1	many	CASTTGGQGNQPQHF	TGTGCCAGCACCACAGGGGGACAGGGGAATCAGCCCCAGCATTTT
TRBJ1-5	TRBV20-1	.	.	CSVEAQPQHF	TGCAGTGTGGAGGCTCAGCCCCAGCATTTT
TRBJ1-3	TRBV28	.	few	CASSSGGYSGNTIYF	TGTGCCAGCAGTTCGGGGGGCTATTCTGGAAACACCATATATTTT
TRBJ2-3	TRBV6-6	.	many	CASRAAQGLYTQYF	TGTGCCAGCAGAGCCGCACAGGGACTATATACGCAGTATTTT
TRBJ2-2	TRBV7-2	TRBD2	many	CASSPGGYSTGELFF	TGTGCCAGCAGCCCCGGGGGGTACTCGACCGGGGAGCTGTTTTTT
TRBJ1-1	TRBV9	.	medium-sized	CASSDTGLGTEAFF	TGTGCCAGCAGCGATACAGGGCTTGGCACTGAAGCTTTCTTT
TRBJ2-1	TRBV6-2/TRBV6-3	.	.	CASSYGVGYNEQFF	TGTGCCAGCAGTTACGGGGTGGGGTACAATGAGCAGTTCTTC
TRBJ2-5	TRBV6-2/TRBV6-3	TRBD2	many	CASSPEGGGGETQYF	TGTGCCAGCAGTCCCGAGGGCGGGGGAGGCGAGACCCAGTACTTC
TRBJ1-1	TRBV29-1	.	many	CSVEQGSAEAFF	TGCAGCGTTGAACAGGGGTCCGCTGAAGCTTTCTTT
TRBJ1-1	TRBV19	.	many	CATIPPQGTEAFF	TGTGCCACTATCCCCCCCCAAGGAACTGAAGCTTTCTTT
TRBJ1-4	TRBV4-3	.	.	CASSAGATTNEKLFF	TGCGCCAGCAGCGCAGGGGCTACAACTAATGAAAAACTGTTTTTT
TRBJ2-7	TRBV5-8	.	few	CASSWAGIGWYEQYF	TGTGCCAGCAGCTGGGCCGGGATTGGTTGGTACGAGCAGTACTTC
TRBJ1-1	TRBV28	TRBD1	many	CASSFDRAENTEAFF	TGTGCCAGCAGTTTCGACAGGGCGGAGAACACTGAAGCTTTCTTT
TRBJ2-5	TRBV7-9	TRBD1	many	CASSPTGDETQYF	TGTGCCAGCAGCCCTACAGGGGATGAGACCCAGTACTTC
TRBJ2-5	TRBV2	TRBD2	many	CASRRTGLIIQETQYF	TGTGCCAGCAGGCGGACGGGACTAATCATCCAAGAGACCCAGTACTTC
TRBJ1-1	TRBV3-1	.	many	CASSQLRRGAMNTEAFF	TGTGCCAGCAGCCAGTTACGCCGGGGGGCCATGAACACTGAAGCTTTCTTT
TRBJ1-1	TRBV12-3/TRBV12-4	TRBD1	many	CASNAGQPNTEAFF	TGTGCCAGCAACGCGGGACAGCCGAACACTGAAGCTTTCTTT
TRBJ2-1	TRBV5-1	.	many	CASSLAGSIGYNEQFF	TGCGCCAGCAGCTTGGCGGGGTCAATAGGATACAATGAGCAGTTCTTC
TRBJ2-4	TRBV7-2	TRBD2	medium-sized	CASSASGGSKYF	TGTGCCAGCAGCGCGAGCGGGGGCTCCAAGTACTTC
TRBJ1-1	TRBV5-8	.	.	CASSRITWSLNTEAFF	TGTGCCAGCAGCCGAATAACCTGGTCGTTGAACACTGAAGCTTTCTTT
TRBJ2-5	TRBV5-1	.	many	CASSLGLQETQYF	TGCGCCAGCAGCTTGGGACTTCAAGAGACCCAGTACTTC
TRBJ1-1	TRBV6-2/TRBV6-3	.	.	CASSYAGWDTEAFF	TGTGCCAGCAGTTACGCGGGGTGGGACACTGAAGCTTTCTTT
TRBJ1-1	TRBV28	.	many	CASRLKSLGSKLEAFF	TGTGCCAGCAGACTCAAGTCCTTGGGCAGCAAACTTGAAGCTTTCTTT
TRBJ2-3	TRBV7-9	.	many	CASSSKDTQYF	TGTGCCAGCAGCTCCAAAGATACGCAGTATTTT
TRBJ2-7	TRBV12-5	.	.	CASGLAGNEQYF	TGTGCTAGTGGCCTAGCCGGGAACGAGCAGTACTTC
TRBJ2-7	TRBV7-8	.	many	CASSYTDSGYYEQYF	TGTGCCAGCAGCTATACGGACTCGGGGTACTACGAGCAGTACTTC
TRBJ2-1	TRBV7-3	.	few	CASSLSLYNEQFF	TGTGCCAGCAGCTTGTCGCTTTACAATGAGCAGTTCTTC
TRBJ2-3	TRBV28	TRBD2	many	CASRGLAGDTQYF	TGTGCCAGCAGGGGACTAGCGGGGGATACGCAGTATTTT
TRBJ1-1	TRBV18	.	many	CASFGATEAFF	TGTGCCAGCTTCGGGGCCACTGAAGCTTTCTTT
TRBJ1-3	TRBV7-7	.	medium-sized	CASSVGHHSGNTIYF	TGTGCTAGCAGCGTTGGCCATCACTCTGGAAACACCATATATTTT
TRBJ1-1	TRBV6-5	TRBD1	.	CASRLIGTGNEAFF	TGTGCCAGCAGGCTCATCGGGACAGGGAATGAAGCTTTCTTT
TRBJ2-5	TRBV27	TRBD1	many	CASSFRDREQETQYF	TGTGCCAGCAGTTTTAGGGACAGGGAGCAAGAGACCCAGTACTTC
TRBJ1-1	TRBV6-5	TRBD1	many	CASGQGAKAFF	TGTGCCAGCGGGCAGGGGGCGAAGGCTTTCTTT
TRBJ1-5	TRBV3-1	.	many	CASSQDSNSNQPQHF	TGTGCCAGCAGCCAAGATAGTAATAGCAATCAGCCCCAGCATTTT
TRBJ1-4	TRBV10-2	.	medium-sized	CASTWGTNEKLFF	TGCGCCAGCACATGGGGGACTAATGAAAAACTGTTTTTT
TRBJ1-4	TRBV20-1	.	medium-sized	CSARNTRGRGKLFF	TGCAGTGCCAGAAACACACGAGGGCGGGGGAAACTGTTTTTT
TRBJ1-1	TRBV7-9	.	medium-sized	CASSFGSEAFF	TGTGCCAGCAGCTTTGGCAGTGAAGCTTTCTTT
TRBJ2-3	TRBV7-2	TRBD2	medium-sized	CASSLGWAGGTDTQYF	TGTGCCAGCAGCTTAGGGTGGGCGGGGGGCACAGATACGCAGTATTTT